These 24 T cell receptor beta chains originate from one sample sequenced in a study of blood T cell repertoires in COVID-19. The assay was immunoSEQ multiplex PCR, and TCRdb's table has in-frame clones only and misses some. The sample lists fewer than 200,000 clones; around 80% were seen once. Sequenced input: peripheral blood. Every receptor here comes from a woman aged 55 to 70 with COVID-19, enrolled during active disease.

The chain's CDR3 is CASSQYGTGAYEQYF. Written as DNA, the CDR3 is TGTGCCAGCAGCCAATACGGGACAGGGGCCTACGAGCAGTACTTC. The V call is TRBV14, the J call TRBJ2-7, with 10 bases lining up with TRBD1. This CDR3 has 15 amino acids. The junction had 3 bases not matched to a gene; V was cut back by 2 bases and J by 2 bases. Germline CDR1 SGHDN, CDR2 FVKESK.

V is TRBV18 and J is TRBJ2-7; 10 nucleotides match TRBD2. Germline V gene data show CDR1 as KGHSH and CDR2 as LQKENI. Germline trimming cut 4 bases from V and 0 bases from J; bases unmatched to any gene: 3. This CDR3 has 15 amino acids. The CDR3 is CASSLAGGISYEQYF. The CDR3 coding sequence is TGTGCCAGCTCACTAGCGGGAGGAATCTCCTACGAGCAGTACTTC.

The chain links TRBV11-3 to TRBJ2-2; 8 positions match TRBD1. CDR3 length: 14 residues. Germline V CDR1 and CDR2: SGHNT, YENEEA. With V trimmed by 4 bases and J by 3 bases, 1 base remained unmatched. The CDR3 reads CASSSQGDTGELFF. CDR3 DNA sequence: TGTGCCAGCAGCTCACAGGGGGACACCGGGGAGCTGTTTTTT.

This chain connects TRBV5-4 to TRBJ2-7; 12 bases are shared with TRBD2. The junction had 0 bases not matched to a gene; V was cut back by 4 bases and J by 7 bases. Germline CDR1 and CDR2: SGHNT and YYREEE (reference sequence). The CDR3 sequence is 12 residues long. CDR3 sequence reads: CASSGLAGEQYV. The CDR3, as DNA: TGTGCCAGCAGCGGACTAGCGGGGGAGCAGTACGTC.

The CDR3 region has the DNA TGCGCCAGCAGCCCGGTCGGGAAGGAGAGTGAAAAACTGTTTTTT. Translated, it gives CASSPVGKESEKLFF. The chain joins TRBV5-1 to TRBJ1-4; D ambiguous. Germline-derived CDR1 and CDR2 are SGHRS and YFSETQ. This CDR3 region has 15 residues. Trimming pared 4 bases from V and 7 bases from J, leaving 17 bases between.

The chain uses TRBV5-1 and TRBJ1-1, with 7 bases fitting TRBD1. This CDR3 spans 14 amino acids. J gave up 0 bases and V 4 bases, and 3 bases lay outside the gene matches. Germline values: CDR1 SGHRS, CDR2 YFSETQ. Here the CDR3 DNA reads TGCGCCAGCAGCGCAGGGACAGTGAACACTGAAGCTTTCTTT. Translated, it gives CASSAGTVNTEAFF.

V and J are TRBV10-3 and TRBJ1-1; D call uncertain. Trimming removed 8 bases from V and 1 base from J, with 8 bases in between. The CDR3 contains 12 residues. Germline V gives CDR1 ENHRY, CDR2 SYGVKD. This CDR3 is CAIAAPNTEAFF. The CDR3 coding sequence is TGTGCCATCGCGGCCCCGAACACTGAAGCTTTCTTT.

The chain has TRBV30 and TRBJ1-6; TRBD1 might be the D (5 bases). V was pared by 0 bases and J by 10 bases, with 13 bases between. This CDR3 contains 14 residues. CDR1 is GTSNPN and CDR2 is SVGIG in the germline V gene (reference sequence). In DNA, the CDR3 is TGTGCCTGGAGTGTACGGGCAGGGCAATCACCCCTCCACTTT. Its translation is CAWSVRAGQSPLHF.

This clone was recorded a few times. This sequence joins TRBV7-6 and TRBJ1-2, with 11 nucleotides matching TRBD1. Germline assignment: CDR1 SGHVS and CDR2 FNYEAQ. The J segment lost 8 bases and the V segment lost 5 bases, leaving 10 bases of the junction unmatched. The CDR3 totals 15 residues. CDR3 sequence: CASSPPRDRGGGYTF. The CDR3 nucleotides are TGTGCCAGCAGCCCCCCCCGGGACAGGGGGGGCGGCTACACCTTC.

This clone was observed a handful of times. The V gene is TRBV30, the J gene TRBJ1-2; 7 nucleotides match TRBD1. CDR1 GTSNPN and CDR2 SVGIG come from the germline V gene (reference sequence). The CDR3 runs to 14 residues. The V and J ends lost 7 bases and 8 bases, in that order; junction bases with no gene match: 16. The CDR3 loop reads CAYTRGAGQKGYTF. DNA for the CDR3: TGTGCCTACACGAGAGGGGCGGGACAGAAGGGCTACACCTTC.

V and J are TRBV7-8 and TRBJ2-1; D perhaps matches TRBD2 (5 bases). V was pared by 10 bases and J by 6 bases, with 25 bases between. Per the germline V gene, CDR1 is SGHVS and CDR2 is FQNEAQ. CDR3 length: 16 amino acids. CDR3: CATAEPWTQEGNEQFF. In DNA form, the CDR3 reads TGTGCCACCGCGGAACCTTGGACCCAAGAGGGCAATGAGCAGTTCTTC.

The chain recombines TRBV28 with TRBJ2-2; D ambiguous. V was shortened by 6 bases and J by 6 bases, with 17 bases between the two germline ends. The length of the CDR3 is 15 residues. CDR1 and CDR2 from the germline V gene are MDHEN and SYDVKM. As DNA, the CDR3 is TGTGCCAGCAGACCTCCCGTAAGAGGAGCCGGGGAGCTGTTTTTT. It translates to CASRPPVRGAGELFF.

The chain has TRBV28 and TRBJ1-3, with D tentatively TRBD1 (6 bases). The CDR3 runs 13 residues. Germline-derived CDR1 and CDR2 are MDHEN and SYDVKM. V gave up 3 bases and J gave up 8 bases, with 11 bases separating them. CDR3: CASSLSKGDTIYF. The CDR3 DNA reads as TGTGCCAGCAGTTTGTCTAAGGGGGACACCATATATTTT.

To note about this clone: The junction does not match germline at one end; this may be a read error. CDR3 in amino acids: CASSNSGTGTSPLHF. The CDR3 DNA sequence: TGTGCCAGCAGTAACTCCGGGACAGGGACCTCACCCCTCCACTTT. This chain joins TRBV6-6 and TRBJ1-6, with 9 bases that match TRBD1. The CDR3 length is 15 residues. Germline V CDR1 and CDR2: MNHNY, SVGAGI (reference sequence).

The chain uses TRBV5-8 and TRBJ2-5; 10 bases line up with TRBD1. V lost 4 bases and J lost 5; bases outside the gene matches: 11. The CDR3 consists of 16 residues. Per the germline V gene, CDR1 is SGHTS and CDR2 is YDEGEE. CDR3 residues: CASSLTGGFSRETQYF. In DNA, the CDR3 is TGTGCCAGCAGCCTGACAGGGGGCTTTTCCCGTGAGACCCAGTACTTC.

The chain combines TRBV5-1 with TRBJ2-7, with 15 bases fitting TRBD2. This CDR3 spans 14 amino acids. The germline gives CDR1 SGHRS, CDR2 YFSETQ. The junction had 2 bases not matched to a gene; V was cut back by 4 bases and J by 6 bases. CDR3 region: CASSLGLAGGEQYF. The CDR3 nucleotides are TGCGCCAGCAGCCTGGGACTAGCGGGAGGCGAGCAGTACTTC.

The rearrangement joins TRBV30 to TRBJ1-1; D uncertain. The V and J ends lost 3 bases and 2 bases respectively, with 7 bases between them. CDR1 and CDR2 (germline): GTSNPN, SVGIG (reference sequence). CDR3 length: 12 amino acids. The CDR3 region has the DNA TGTGCCTGGAGCGGTTCCAACACTGAAGCTTTCTTT. Amino acids: CAWSGSNTEAFF.

This CDR3 reads CASSTIQGNTEAFF. As DNA, the CDR3 is TGTGCCAGCAGTACCATACAGGGTAACACTGAAGCTTTCTTT. J is TRBJ1-1 and V is TRBV28; possibly TRBD1 for D (6 bases). Trimming removed 5 bases from V and 2 bases from J, with 12 bases in between. The V gene's germline CDR1 is MDHEN and CDR2 SYDVKM. The CDR3 runs to 14 residues. Full variable domain (missing parts from reference TRBV28 and TRBJ1-1): DVKVTQSSRYLVKRTGEKVFLECVQDMDHENMFWYRQDPGLGLRLIYFSYDVKMKEKGDIPEGYSVSREKKERFSLILESASTNQTSMYLCASSTIQGNTEAFFGQGTRLTVV.

This clone was found a few times. V usage is TRBV2 and J usage is TRBJ2-2, with TRBD1 identical over 9 bases. Germline values: CDR1 SNHLY, CDR2 FYNNEI. The CDR3 loop spans 14 amino acids. J lost 6 bases, V lost 8 bases, and 7 bases had no gene match. DNA for the CDR3: TGTGCCAGCCGCGAACAGGGGGCCGCCGGGGAGCTGTTTTTT. Protein product: CASREQGAAGELFF.

V and J are TRBV7-9 and TRBJ2-1; D call uncertain. The CDR3 loop spans 18 amino acids. The germline V and J ends were trimmed by 5 bases and 1 base, with 21 bases remaining between them. Germline V gene lookup returns CDR1 SEHNR and CDR2 FQNEAQ (reference sequence). CDR3 bases: TGTGCCAGCAGCACCCAACCCCCGCGAGTTGGTTCCTACAATGAGCAGTTCTTC. It translates to CASSTQPPRVGSYNEQFF. The full variable domain, in which reference TRBV7-9 and TRBJ2-1 provide the parts outside the CDR3, is DTGVSQNPRHKITKRGQNVTFRCDPISEHNRLYWYRQTLGQGPEFLTYFQNEAQLEKSRLLSDRFSAERPKGSFSTLEIQRTEQGDSAMYLCASSTQPPRVGSYNEQFFGPGTRLTVL.

A few counts support this clone. The gene calls are TRBV15 and TRBJ2-7; 7 bases agree with TRBD2. V shed 0 bases and J 9 bases; nucleotides not matched to a gene: 14. CDR3 size: 16 residues. The germline V gene encodes CDR1 LNHNV and CDR2 YYDKDF (reference sequence). For the CDR3, the DNA is TGTGCCACCAGCAGAGACCCGGGACTAACTAACGTTGGGCAGTACTTC. Residues: CATSRDPGLTNVGQYF.

The chain combines TRBV10-1 with TRBJ1-2; the match to TRBD1 covers 9 bases. After removal of 5 bases from V and 7 bases from J, the junction contained 5 bases not matched to a gene. The CDR3 totals 13 residues. Germline V gives CDR1 WNHNN, CDR2 SYGVQD (reference sequence). The CDR3 DNA is TGCGCCAGCAGTAGGGACAGGGTTGTTGGCTACACCTTC. Protein product: CASSRDRVVGYTF.

V gene TRBV28 combines with J gene TRBJ2-1; 7 bases align to TRBD1. The V and J ends lost 3 bases and 4 bases, in that order; junction bases with no gene match: 9. The CDR3 is 16 residues long. Looked up from germline, CDR1 is MDHEN and CDR2 is SYDVKM. The DNA of the CDR3 is TGTGCCAGCAGTTTCCCGGACAGGATACTTTACAATGAGCAGTTCTTC. As protein: CASSFPDRILYNEQFF.

The chain couples TRBV11-2 to TRBJ1-4; D unclear. The CDR3 has 19 amino acids. The germline CDR1 and CDR2 sequences are SGHAT and FQNNGV. Deletions cut 2 bases from V and 0 bases from J, with 19 bases between. The CDR3 loop is CASSLWNGVVPATNEKLFF. DNA for the CDR3: TGTGCCAGCAGCTTATGGAACGGGGTCGTACCTGCAACTAATGAAAAACTGTTTTTT.